This T cell receptor beta chain originates from a study of blood T cells in healthy people across ages (dated by TCRdb to about 2015). At the level of the whole study: In model experiments, template switching captured roughly one uniquely barcoded TCR beta cDNA molecule for every two T cells. Age-related changes in TCR beta repertoire diversity were measured in the study by deep sequencing normalized with unique cDNA molecular identifiers. Four age groups were formed from the donors: young (average roughly 15 years), middle-aged (approximately 40), aged (around 62) and long-lived (less than 85). Using the same blood draw, the study looked at two additional independent replicas of 1 million unique cDNA reads for two donors, one aged 18 to 30 and the other aged 80 or older. General conclusions and limits of the study: The CMV infection status of donors was not known, potentially confounding age-related changes in expanded clonotypes. There was a strong correlation between observed TCR beta diversity and the percentage of naive T cells measured by flow cytometry. Compared with the aged group, the long-lived group had more naive CD4+ T cells, fewer expanded clones and increased TCR diversity, a pattern suggesting age selection. Observed TCR beta diversity per million T cells fell roughly linearly with age, and a significant reduction was already apparent by age approximately 41. Estimates of total diversity based on one million sequenced T cells were considered lower bounds and underestimates. Conclusive comparison of naive and antigen-experienced compartments was prevented by the profiling of bulk unsorted PBMCs.

Reading from cysteine to phenylalanine, the CDR3 counts 15 amino acids. Only CDR3 DNA is held: 45 bases, read in frame from base 1. The germline V gene (reference sequence) specifies GTSNPN as CDR1 and SVGIG as CDR2. The junction shows trimming of 2 bases on V and 6 bases on J, plus 19 bases between the germline ends. Receptor amplification or capture employed 5' RACE. Sequenced using an Illumina HiSeq 2500. A second PCR of about 7 to 12 cycles was run with a J-beta primer mix and a sample-barcoded 5' primer. Each TCR beta cDNA molecule received a unique molecular identifier from a template-switch 5' adaptor carrying 12 random nucleotides. At least 2.5 million CDR3-containing paired-end reads were obtained from each sample. First-strand cDNA synthesis was performed from all RNA using the Mint cDNA synthesis kit, with priming by a TRBC-specific oligonucleotide. All cDNA was treated with uracil-DNA glycosylase and then went through a first 18-cycle PCR with the universal primers M1SS and BC2_uni_R. The authors' pipeline ran thus. For normalization, 1 million high-quality reads were randomly selected from each sample, with every read carrying a distinct molecular identifier. Instead of being binned into consensus sequences, reads with shared molecular identifiers were discarded. CDR3 identification, clonotype clustering and error correction used MiTCR with a Q25 quality threshold and the strictest error-elimination algorithm. A nonparametric unseen species model with Euler transformation was used to estimate lower-bound total TCR beta diversity. TCRdb reprocessed the public reads (quality trimming at Q25 with fastp, clone calling with MiXCR) and kept in-frame beta chains. Each record represents a unique CDR3 protein, reported with the most common genes and DNA among its rows. TCRdb, rather than the study authors, made the V and J calls. Across this sample there are hundreds of thousands of distinct CDR3 sequences, with about 25% seen only once. Of the sample, roughly 3.5% falls within the top ten clones.

The approximately 39 donors, aged about 6 to 100 years, were systemically healthy Caucasian individuals from Russia. Each donor gave around 9.8 milliliters of peripheral blood, collected into EDTA-treated Vacutainer tubes. Ficoll-Paque density-gradient centrifugation was used to isolate PBMCs, with at least 7 million per sample. Trizol reagent was used to extract total RNA from the PBMCs, yielding at least 6 micrograms per sample. Naive CD45RAhigh/CD27high T cell percentages were measured by flow cytometry on a PBMC aliquot from every donor. This clonotype was recorded a few times. Its antigen target is currently unknown. The sample holds no much larger clone one base away, and base qualities are not on file. These data were also reused for a study on T cells of mothers and their children. The second publication reports: Nine systemically healthy Caucasian individuals served as donors, namely three mothers together with their six children. cDNA synthesis used all of the extracted RNA, with approximately 1.4 ug of RNA in each 15 ul reaction. In the second PCR, sample barcodes and 2-4 random nucleotides were introduced via the M1S primer. Each mother yielded over 9 million TCR beta CDR3 reads and each child 3 million or so reads. In both related and unrelated pairs, thymic selection shapes the output of TCR recombination in a similar way, with inherited differences having only a minor effect. Related mother-child pairs always showed normalized repertoire overlap that was slightly higher than in unrelated mother-child pairs, though the difference was never significant. No persistent microchimeric T cell clones were found, with a detection sensitivity of around 100 clones per million clonotypes. The study used deep NGS to compare TCR beta repertoires of mothers and children, seeking features distinguishing related mother-child pairs from unrelated individuals. Mothers averaged roughly 40 +/- 4 years of age and children averaged around 10 +/- 4 years. After adapter ligation with NEBNext reagents, the libraries were sequenced on Illumina HiSeq 2000 with 100+100 nt paired-end reads. To prevent cross-contamination, the mother and child libraries were prepared a month apart and were sequenced in separate runs. Each donor had between roughly 450,000 and 2,100,000 distinct TCR beta clonotypes identified. Naive TCR beta clonotypes were estimated from low-frequency clonotypes matched to each donor's FACS-determined naive share, without sorting.

The source of this sequence is a boy aged 2 to 10 in good health. Sequencing was carried out using blood. The rearranged chain carries TRBV30 and TRBJ1-1; TRBD1 could be the D gene, as 5 bases match. The CDR3 sequence is CAWSPRTLSHAEAFF. The DNA is as follows: TGTGCCTGGAGTCCCCGGACATTGTCCCATGCTGAAGCTTTCTTT.